This T cell receptor (beta chain) was documented in a study of T-cell memory formation after mild COVID-19. TCRdb analysed the 5' RACE reads with MiXCR anew, one entry per CDR3 protein. Here the sample spans roughly 400,000 distinct CDR3 sequences, 15% to 20% being singletons. CDR1 is MGHRA, CDR2 YSYEKL, per germline. V was clipped by 4 bases and J by 0 bases, with 12 bases between them. This CDR3 spans 15 amino acids. The sequence was collected from a man between 18 and 29 years old who had mild COVID-19 (a few samples of this study predate the infection). Cell type and time point are not known. The sequencing input was PBMCs or a T cell subset sorted from them (not recorded which). This chain joins TRBV4-1 and TRBJ1-2; the D is unclear. The CDR3 reads CASSLPDPANYGYTF. The DNA of the CDR3 is TGCGCCAGCAGCCTCCCGGACCCAGCTAACTATGGCTACACCTTC.